This TCR beta chain appears in the sequencing data of a study of vaccination effects on CD4 cells after COVID-19. Study at large: Researchers reported culturing 2 million to 2.5 million PBMC in each well, adding 8 to 10 IU/ml IL-2 and approximately 10 ug/ml peptides.

Following culture for about ten days, CD4+ T cells were isolated. Cultures received IL-2 medium that replaced half the medium on days 3 and 7. The assay was immunoSEQ multiplex PCR, and TCRdb's table has in-frame clones only and misses some. Seen here are 50,000 to 60,000 clones, roughly 80% observed once, and the top ten hold approximately 2.8%. The CDR3 loop spans 17 amino acids. The study, taken as a whole, reports: Within healthy vaccinees, only 1 of 255 vaccine-induced clones displayed cross-reactivity with common cold coronaviruses. Infection- and vaccine-induced clones contracted markedly late after vaccination.

Remarks on this clone: The antigen is not known.

This TCR was recovered from a human donor who received a COVID-19 vaccine. The sample was CD4+ T cells from PBMCs cultured without peptide, taken before COVID-19 vaccination. This rearrangement joins TRBV21-1 to TRBJ2-1. TRBV21-1 is shown as a pseudogene. The CDR3 loop reads CARQNGTWWAMYNEQFF. The CDR3 coding sequence is TGTGCCAGGCAGAATGGGACGTGGTGGGCGATGTACAATGAGCAGTTCTTC.